Reported below is one TCR beta chain. The clone's antigen remains unknown. No base quality information exists; no much larger clone differs at one position. CDR1 is given as MNHNS and CDR2 as SASEGT, both from the germline V gene. The CDR3 covers 13 residues, taking in both the cysteine and the phenylalanine. Kept here is only the CDR3 DNA, which spans 39 bases and is read in frame from base 1. V is reduced by 8 bases and J by 3 bases, leaving a spacing of 13 bases between them. Explained via the paper, the treatment or condition label denotes: live attenuated yellow fever vaccine strain. PBMCs were isolated from peripheral blood using a standard Ficoll-Paque protocol. Dynabeads CD4 and CD8 positive selection kits were used to isolate CD4 and CD8 T-cell fractions. RNA was extracted with TriZol from bulk PBMCs, CD4 and CD8 fractions, and dextramer-positive and dextramer-negative fractions. The source of the sample is a study of T cells after yellow fever vaccination (dated by TCRdb to the late 2010s). Broadly, across the study: The SMART-Seq v4 Ultra Low Input RNA kit was used to prepare libraries from fractions with low cell numbers. To follow T-cell clones before and after primary and booster YFV17D yellow fever vaccination, bulk TCR alpha and beta repertoires were sequenced over time. Two healthy male donors, one aged 18 to 30 and one aged 30 to 40 years, were included in the cohort. Blood samples were taken at several timepoints before and after primary and secondary immunization, and bulk PBMC replicates and cell subsets were isolated. Paper-wide results and their limitations: The study included only two donors, which limits how far the findings can be generalized. Because abundant contaminating clonotypes from the bulk population could be contained in FACS-sorted repertoires, computational filtering was required. A small share of clonotypes was detected in both CD4 and CD8 compartments, with the overlap likely arising from convergent recombination. Most clones expanded after primary vaccination were re-detected after the booster (about 95% of CD4 and approximately 85% of CD8), suggesting broad memory maintenance. Compared with the primary T-cell response, the secondary T-cell response was weaker but faster, peaking on day 5 rather than day 15.

TCR cDNA was made using 5'RACE template switching, a step that added a universal primer site and unique molecular identifiers. Priming for cDNA synthesis came from both the TCR alpha and TCR beta constant segments. Library amplification used two PCR steps, and the second PCR step added sample barcodes and sequencing adapters. Sequencing of libraries was done on Illumina HiSeq 2500 (2x100 bp) or NovaSeq (2x150 bp). The paper's data handling went like this. MIGEC handled demultiplexing of reads and collapsing into UMI consensus sequences, while MiXCR performed V(D)J alignment. Clonotypes responding to the vaccine were identified with edgeR on replicate PBMC samples, with the criteria of FDR below 0.01 and a log2 fold change above 5 up to day 15. Each bulk clonotype received a CD4 or CD8 identity based on whether the sequenced CD4 or CD8 repertoire contained that clonotype at higher abundance. The raw public data were reprocessed by TCRdb itself: fastp quality trimming at Q25, MiXCR clonotype calling, in-frame beta chains only. All rows with the same CDR3 protein become a single entry with the most common DNA and genes. V and J calls and clone size were set by TCRdb, not the authors. In all, the sample holds more than 120,000 distinct CDR3 sequences, and 7.7% of those were seen once. The ten biggest clones cover approximately 0.78% of the sample.

The sequenced sample was CD4+ T cells sorted from PBMCs, obtained 5 days after the yellow fever booster vaccination. The TCR was taken from a man aged 30 to 39 who received the YFV17D yellow fever vaccine. The receptor chain draws on TRBV6-1 and TRBJ1-2; the D gene lacks a confident call. Here is the DNA: TGTGCCAGCCCGGTTCGTCCCGACTATGGCTACACCTTC. Translated, this is CASPVRPDYGYTF.